The entry below describes one T cell receptor beta chain. The germline V gene has CDR1 MDHEN and CDR2 SYDVKM. With 3 bases removed from V and 0 bases from J, the gap between germline ends came to 14 bases. There are 16 residues in the CDR3. Amplification used 60 Vbeta primers and 13 Jbeta primers. Some clones are missing from TCRdb's copy, which holds only in-frame ones; the method was immunoSEQ multiplex PCR. The repertoire includes about 300,000 clones, 75% to 90% of them detected once, and less than 4.5% sits in the top ten. The sample belongs to a study of cytomegalovirus exposure and HLA in healthy donors.

Specimen: PBMCs. This TCR derives from a man in his forties or fifties in good health and CMV-seropositive. J is TRBJ1-1 and V is TRBV28; a possible D gene is TRBD1 (6 bases). The CDR3 loop is CASSFYSRTVNTEAFF. The CDR3 coding sequence is TGTGCCAGCAGTTTCTACTCTCGGACAGTGAACACTGAAGCTTTCTTT.